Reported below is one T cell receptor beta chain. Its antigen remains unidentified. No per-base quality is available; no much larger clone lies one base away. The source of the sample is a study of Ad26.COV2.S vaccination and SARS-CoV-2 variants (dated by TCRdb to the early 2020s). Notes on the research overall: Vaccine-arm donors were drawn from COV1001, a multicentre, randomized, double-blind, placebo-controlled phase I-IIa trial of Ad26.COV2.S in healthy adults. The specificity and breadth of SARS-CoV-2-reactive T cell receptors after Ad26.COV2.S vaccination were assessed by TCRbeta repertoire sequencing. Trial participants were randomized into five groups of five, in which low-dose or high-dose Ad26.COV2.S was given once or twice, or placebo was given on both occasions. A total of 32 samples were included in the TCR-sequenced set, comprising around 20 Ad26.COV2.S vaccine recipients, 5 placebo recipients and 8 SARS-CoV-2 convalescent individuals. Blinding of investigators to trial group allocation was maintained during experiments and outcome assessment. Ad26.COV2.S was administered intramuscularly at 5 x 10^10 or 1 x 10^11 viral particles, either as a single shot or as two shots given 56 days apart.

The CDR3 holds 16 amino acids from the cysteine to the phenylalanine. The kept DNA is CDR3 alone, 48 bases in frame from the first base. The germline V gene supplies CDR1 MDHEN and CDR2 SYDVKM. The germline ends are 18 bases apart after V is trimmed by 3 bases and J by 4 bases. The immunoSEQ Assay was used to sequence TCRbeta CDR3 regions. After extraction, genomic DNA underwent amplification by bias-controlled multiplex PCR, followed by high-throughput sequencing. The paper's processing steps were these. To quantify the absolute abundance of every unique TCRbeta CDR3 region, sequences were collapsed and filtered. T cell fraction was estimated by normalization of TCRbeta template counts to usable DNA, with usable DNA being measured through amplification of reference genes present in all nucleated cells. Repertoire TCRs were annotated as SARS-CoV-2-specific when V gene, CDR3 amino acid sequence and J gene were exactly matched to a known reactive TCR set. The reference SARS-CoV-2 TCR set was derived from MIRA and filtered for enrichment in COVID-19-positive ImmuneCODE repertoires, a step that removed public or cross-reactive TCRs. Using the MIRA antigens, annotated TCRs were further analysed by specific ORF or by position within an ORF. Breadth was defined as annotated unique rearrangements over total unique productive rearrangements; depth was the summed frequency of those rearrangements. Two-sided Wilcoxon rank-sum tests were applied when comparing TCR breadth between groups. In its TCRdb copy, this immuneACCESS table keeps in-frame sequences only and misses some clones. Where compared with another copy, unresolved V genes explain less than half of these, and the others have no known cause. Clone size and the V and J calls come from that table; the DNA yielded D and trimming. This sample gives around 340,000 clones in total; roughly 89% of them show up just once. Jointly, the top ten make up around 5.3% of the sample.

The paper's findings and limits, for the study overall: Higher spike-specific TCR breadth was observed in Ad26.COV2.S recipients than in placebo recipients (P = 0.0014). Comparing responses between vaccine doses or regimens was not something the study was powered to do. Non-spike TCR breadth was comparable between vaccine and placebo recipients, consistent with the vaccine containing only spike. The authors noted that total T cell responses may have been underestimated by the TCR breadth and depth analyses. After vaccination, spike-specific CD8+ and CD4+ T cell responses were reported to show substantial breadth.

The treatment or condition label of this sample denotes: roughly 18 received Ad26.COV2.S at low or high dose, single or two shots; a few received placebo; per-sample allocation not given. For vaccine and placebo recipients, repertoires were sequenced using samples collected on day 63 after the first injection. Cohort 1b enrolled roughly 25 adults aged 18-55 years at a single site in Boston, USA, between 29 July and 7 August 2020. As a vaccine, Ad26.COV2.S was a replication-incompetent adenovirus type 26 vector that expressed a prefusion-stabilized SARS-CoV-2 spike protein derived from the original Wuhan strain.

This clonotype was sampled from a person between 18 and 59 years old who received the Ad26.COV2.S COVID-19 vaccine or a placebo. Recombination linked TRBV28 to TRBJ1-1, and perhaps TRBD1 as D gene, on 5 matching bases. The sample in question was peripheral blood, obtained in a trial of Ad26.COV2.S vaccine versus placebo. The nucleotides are TGTGCCAGCAGTTTTTTCCGGGGGAGCAAAGGCACTGAAGCTTTCTTT. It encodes CASSFFRGSKGTEAFF.